This T cell receptor beta chain was recorded in a study of cytomegalovirus exposure and HLA in healthy donors. Turning to the study itself: Earlier results showed 117 million unique TCR beta sequences derived from 150 million to 200 million T cells. Notes on the study in general: It was reported that the classifier diagnosed cytomegalovirus status with high specificity and sensitivity in both the original and validation cohorts. Most TCR beta V segments were productive about 90% or about 30% of the time in an earlier analysis.

In regard to this clone: The antigen is not known.

PCR employed 60 Vbeta and 13 Jbeta primers. Assay used: immunoSEQ multiplex PCR; TCRdb lists only in-frame clones, some missing. This sample yields 110,000 to 150,000 clones, of which 80% to 85% are seen a single time; about 3.4% belongs to the top ten. V was trimmed by 0 bases and J by 8 bases, leaving 8 bases between them. Germline assignment: CDR1 MGHRA and CDR2 YSYEKL. This CDR3 spans 12 amino acids. Sequenced material: PBMCs. The gene calls are TRBV4-1 and TRBJ2-7; D possibly corresponds to TRBD2 (6 bases). This receptor was identified in a male donor in good health and CMV-seronegative. As DNA, the CDR3 is TGCGCCAGCAGCCAAGATGGCGGGAAGCAGTACTTC. Amino acids: CASSQDGGKQYF.